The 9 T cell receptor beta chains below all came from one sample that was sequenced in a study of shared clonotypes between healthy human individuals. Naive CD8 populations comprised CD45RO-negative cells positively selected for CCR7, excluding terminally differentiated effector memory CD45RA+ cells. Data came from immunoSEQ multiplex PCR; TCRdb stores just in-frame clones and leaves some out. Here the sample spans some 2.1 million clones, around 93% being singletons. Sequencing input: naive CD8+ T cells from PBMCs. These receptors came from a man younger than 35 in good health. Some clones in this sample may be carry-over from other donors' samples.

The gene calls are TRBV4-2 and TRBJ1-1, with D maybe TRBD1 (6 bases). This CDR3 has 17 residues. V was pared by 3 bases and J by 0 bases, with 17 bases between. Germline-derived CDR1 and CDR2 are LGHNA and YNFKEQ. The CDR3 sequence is CASSQGNYRALNTEAFF. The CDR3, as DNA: TGTGCCAGCAGCCAGGGTAACTACAGGGCCTTGAACACTGAAGCTTTCTTT.

The CDR3 nucleotides read TGTGCCAGCAGTAACACAGGGTATGAGCAGTTCTTC. It is translated as CASSNTGYEQFF. The chain is built from TRBV9 and TRBJ2-1, with D possibly matching TRBD1 (6 bases). The CDR3 contains 12 residues. V shed 5 bases and J shed 8 bases, with 11 bases lying between them. CDR1 is SGDLS and CDR2 is YYNGEE in the germline V gene.

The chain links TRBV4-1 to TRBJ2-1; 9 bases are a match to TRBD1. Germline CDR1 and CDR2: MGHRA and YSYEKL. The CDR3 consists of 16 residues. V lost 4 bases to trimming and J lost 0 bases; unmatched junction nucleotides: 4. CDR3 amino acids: CASSLGQGSSYNEQFF. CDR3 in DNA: TGCGCCAGCAGCCTAGGACAGGGGAGCTCCTACAATGAGCAGTTCTTC.

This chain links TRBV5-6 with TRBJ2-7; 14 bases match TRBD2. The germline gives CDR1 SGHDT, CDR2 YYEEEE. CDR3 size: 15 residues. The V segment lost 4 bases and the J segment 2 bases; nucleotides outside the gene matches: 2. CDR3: CASSQGLAGAYEQYF. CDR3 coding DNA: TGTGCCAGCAGCCAGGGACTAGCGGGGGCCTACGAGCAGTACTTC.

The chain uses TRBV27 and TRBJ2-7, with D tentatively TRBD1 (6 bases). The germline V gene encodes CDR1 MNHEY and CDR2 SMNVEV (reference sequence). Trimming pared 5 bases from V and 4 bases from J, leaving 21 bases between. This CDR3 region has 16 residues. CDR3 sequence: CASSTSGTPVLYEQYF. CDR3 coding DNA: TGTGCCAGCAGTACCTCCGGGACACCCGTCTTGTACGAGCAGTACTTC.

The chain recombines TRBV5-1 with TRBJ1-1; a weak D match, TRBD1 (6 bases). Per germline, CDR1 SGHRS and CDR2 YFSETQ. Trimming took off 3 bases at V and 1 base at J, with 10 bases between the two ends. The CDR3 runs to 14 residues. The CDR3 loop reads CASSSEGGNTEAFF. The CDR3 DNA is TGCGCCAGCAGCTCCGAAGGGGGGAACACTGAAGCTTTCTTT.

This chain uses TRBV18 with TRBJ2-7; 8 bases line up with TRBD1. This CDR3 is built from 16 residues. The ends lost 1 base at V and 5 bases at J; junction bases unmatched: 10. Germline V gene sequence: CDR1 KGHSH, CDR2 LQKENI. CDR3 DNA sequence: TGTGCCAGCTCACCACGAGCCGGGACAGGTCTTGACGAGCAGTACTTC. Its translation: CASSPRAGTGLDEQYF.

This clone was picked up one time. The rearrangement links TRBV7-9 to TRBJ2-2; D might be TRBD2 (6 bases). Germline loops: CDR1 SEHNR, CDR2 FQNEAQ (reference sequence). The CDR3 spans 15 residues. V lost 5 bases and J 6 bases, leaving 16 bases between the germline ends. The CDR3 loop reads CASSAQDYGPGELFF. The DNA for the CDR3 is TGTGCCAGCAGCGCCCAGGACTACGGTCCCGGGGAGCTGTTTTTT.

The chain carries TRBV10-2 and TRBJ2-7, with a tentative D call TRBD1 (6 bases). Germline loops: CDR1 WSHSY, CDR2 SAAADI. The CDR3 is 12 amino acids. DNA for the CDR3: TGCGTGACCGGGACACGCACCTACGAGCAGTACTTC. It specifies CVTGTRTYEQYF.